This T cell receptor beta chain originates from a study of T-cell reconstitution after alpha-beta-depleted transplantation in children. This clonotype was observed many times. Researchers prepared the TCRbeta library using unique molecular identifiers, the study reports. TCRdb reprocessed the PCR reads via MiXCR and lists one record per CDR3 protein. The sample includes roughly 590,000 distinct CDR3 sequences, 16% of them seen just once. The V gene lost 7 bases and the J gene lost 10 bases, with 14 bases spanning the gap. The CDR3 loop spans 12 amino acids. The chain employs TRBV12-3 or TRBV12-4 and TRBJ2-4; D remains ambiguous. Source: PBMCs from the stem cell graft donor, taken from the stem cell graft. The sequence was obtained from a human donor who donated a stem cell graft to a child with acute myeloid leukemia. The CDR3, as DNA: TGTGCCAGCACCTTAGATCCGAGTATTCAGTACTTC. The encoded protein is CASTLDPSIQYF.